This TCR beta chain was captured in a study of control samples from healthy donors and cancer patients. The CDR3 covers 12 residues. The germline gives CDR1 MNHEY, CDR2 SMNVEV (reference sequence). The V and J ends lost 3 bases and 11 bases respectively, with 14 bases between them. The repertoire was sequenced with immunoSEQ multiplex PCR; TCRdb's copy has only in-frame clones and lacks some. The data show some 100,000 clones, more than 80% seen once. Input material: blood. This clonotype was sampled from a man younger than 30 in good health. The V call is TRBV27, the J call TRBJ2-7; D may correspond to TRBD1 or TRBD2 (5 bases each). The DNA of the CDR3 is TGTGCCAGCAGTTTGGGGCGAGGGGTTGAGTACTTC. Translation gives CASSLGRGVEYF.